This is a list of T cell receptor beta chains from one sample in a study of CD8 T cells in ankylosing spondylitis. TCRdb reprocessed the 5' RACE reads via MiXCR and lists one record per CDR3 protein. Here the sample spans about 800,000 distinct CDR3 sequences, around 11% being singletons. Sequencing was performed on blood, either unsorted or a sorted T cell fraction (not recorded which). The receptors were gathered from a male donor with ankylosing spondylitis. The CDR3 runs from the conserved cysteine through the conserved F or W. A D gene is named only where the DNA matches it firmly. Clone size appears in some rows only: once, few, many, or a class for an expanded clone.

D | J | length | size | V | CDR3 | DNA
. | TRBJ1-4 | 13 | few | TRBV29-1 | CSVEMSYGEKLFF | TGCAGCGTTGAGATGTCCTATGGCGAAAAACTGTTTTTT
. | TRBJ1-1 | 13 | . | TRBV5-1 | CASSLEGFTEAFF | TGCGCCAGCAGCTTGGAAGGTTTCACTGAAGCTTTCTTT
. | TRBJ1-1 | 13 | many | TRBV29-1 | CSVVQGPNTEAFF | TGCAGCGTTGTACAGGGACCCAACACTGAAGCTTTCTTT
TRBD2 | TRBJ2-1 | 16 | few | TRBV20-1 | CSASASGASSYNEQFF | TGCAGTGCTAGTGCTAGCGGGGCCAGCTCCTACAATGAGCAGTTCTTC
TRBD1 | TRBJ1-2 | 14 | . | TRBV30 | CAWSAKGQARGYTF | TGTGCCTGGAGTGCAAAGGGACAGGCCCGGGGCTACACCTTC
TRBD1 | TRBJ2-5 | 13 | . | TRBV6-1 | CASRSGQGETQYF | TGTGCCAGCAGGTCCGGACAGGGTGAGACCCAGTACTTC
. | TRBJ2-5 | 12 | . | TRBV20-1 | CSVPDSQETQYF | TGCAGTGTCCCCGACAGCCAAGAGACCCAGTACTTC
. | TRBJ1-1 | 15 | few | TRBV27 | CASSLYTAGVIGAFF | TGTGCCAGCAGCCTCTATACAGCAGGGGTAATAGGGGCTTTCTTT
. | TRBJ2-3 | 16 | . | TRBV20-1 | CSARDYGGGGTDTQYF | TGCAGTGCTAGAGATTATGGCGGAGGAGGCACAGATACGCAGTATTTT
. | TRBJ1-4 | 14 | . | TRBV12-3/TRBV12-4 | CASISDRLNEKLFF | TGTGCCAGCATTTCCGACAGACTTAATGAAAAACTGTTTTTT
. | TRBJ2-2 | 15 | few | TRBV7-9 | CASSLIFSNTGELFF | TGTGCCAGCAGCTTAATATTTTCGAACACCGGGGAGCTGTTTTTT
. | TRBJ1-4 | 13 | . | TRBV27 | CASKATTNEKLFF | TGTGCCAGCAAAGCTACAACTAATGAAAAACTGTTTTTT
TRBD2 | TRBJ2-5 | 12 | many | TRBV10-3 | CAIGEGSETQYF | TGTGCCATCGGGGAGGGGTCAGAGACCCAGTACTTC
. | TRBJ2-7 | 15 | . | TRBV5-1 | CASSRGAGESYEQYF | TGCGCCAGCAGCCGGGGCGCAGGAGAGTCCTACGAGCAGTACTTC
. | TRBJ2-7 | 14 | . | TRBV18 | CASSLSRRLHEQYF | TGTGCCAGCTCATTGAGTCGTCGGCTCCACGAGCAGTACTTC
. | TRBJ1-1 | 12 | few | TRBV2 | CASTLMNTEAFF | TGTGCCAGCACCCTCATGAACACTGAAGCTTTCTTT
TRBD2 | TRBJ2-1 | 15 | few | TRBV5-1 | CASSGRLAGGLEQFF | TGCGCCAGCAGCGGCAGACTAGCGGGGGGGCTGGAGCAGTTCTTC
TRBD2 | TRBJ2-1 | 14 | . | TRBV9 | CASTSGGATNEQFF | TGTGCCAGCACTAGCGGGGGGGCCACCAATGAGCAGTTCTTC
TRBD1 | TRBJ1-1 | 14 | many | TRBV7-9 | CASSLGQGDTEAFF | TGTGCCAGCAGCTTGGGACAGGGAGACACTGAAGCTTTCTTT
. | TRBJ2-7 | 15 | few | TRBV20-1 | CSARGLGAQIYEQYF | TGCAGTGCTAGAGGGTTAGGGGCCCAAATTTACGAGCAGTACTTC
TRBD1 | TRBJ2-5 | 14 | . | TRBV20-1 | CSAPGQGTQETQYF | TGCAGTGCCCCGGGACAGGGGACCCAAGAGACCCAGTACTTC
TRBD1 | TRBJ2-7 | 15 | . | TRBV7-6 | CASSLDTGVSYEQYF | TGTGCCAGCAGCTTAGACACAGGGGTCTCCTACGAGCAGTACTTC
. | TRBJ2-5 | 16 | . | TRBV28 | CASSLGVDPGGETQYF | TGTGCCAGCAGTTTAGGCGTCGACCCCGGGGGAGAGACCCAGTACTTC
. | TRBJ1-1 | 11 | few | TRBV20-1 | CGPILNTEAFF | TGCGGACCCATCCTGAACACTGAAGCTTTCTTT
. | TRBJ2-7 | 14 | . | TRBV6-2/TRBV6-3 | CASTQRPGAYEQYF | TGTGCCAGCACCCAACGGCCGGGGGCCTACGAGCAGTACTTC
TRBD2 | TRBJ2-6 | 16 | few | TRBV20-1 | CSATSGMGSGANVLTF | TGCAGTGCTACTAGCGGGATGGGCTCTGGGGCCAACGTCCTGACTTTC
. | TRBJ2-7 | 14 | few | TRBV5-1 | CASSLGSISYEQYF | TGCGCCAGCAGCTTGGGGTCTATCTCCTACGAGCAGTACTTC
. | TRBJ2-7 | 14 | few | TRBV7-8 | CASSLKYSTYEQYF | TGTGCCAGCAGCTTAAAGTACAGTACCTACGAGCAGTACTTC
. | TRBJ2-2 | 13 | . | TRBV30 | CAWRKKQVGELFF | TGTGCCTGGAGGAAGAAACAGGTCGGGGAGCTGTTTTTT
. | TRBJ2-3 | 14 | few | TRBV5-1 | CASRGDRDTDTQYF | TGCGCCAGCCGGGGGGACAGAGACACAGATACGCAGTATTTT
TRBD1 | TRBJ2-1 | 15 | . | TRBV7-2 | CASRQQGVGYNEQFF | TGTGCCAGCAGACAACAGGGGGTAGGCTACAATGAGCAGTTCTTC
. | TRBJ1-5 | 14 | . | TRBV2 | CASGGLTQGEPQHF | TGTGCCAGCGGTGGCTTAACGCAGGGCGAGCCCCAGCATTTT
. | TRBJ2-7 | 13 | few | TRBV20-1 | CSALDFPPDEQYF | TGCAGTGCTCTGGACTTCCCCCCGGACGAGCAGTACTTC
. | TRBJ1-4 | 15 | . | TRBV4-3 | CASSQGGGRNEKLFF | TGCGCCAGCAGCCAGGGTGGGGGACGGAATGAAAAACTGTTTTTT
TRBD2 | TRBJ2-3 | 17 | . | TRBV20-1 | CWPITGLAETSTDTQYF | TGCTGGCCCATAACCGGACTAGCGGAGACTAGCACAGATACGCAGTATTTT
. | TRBJ2-7 | 12 | few | TRBV20-1 | CSAPRATYEQYF | TGCAGTGCCCCGAGGGCAACCTACGAGCAGTACTTC
. | TRBJ2-3 | 14 | . | TRBV6-1 | CASSRDPPQGSTYF | TGTGCCAGCAGTCGGGATCCTCCGCAGGGGTCAACGTATTTT
. | TRBJ1-2 | 13 | many | TRBV12-3/TRBV12-4 | CASSLNQGYGYTF | TGTGCCAGCAGTTTAAACCAGGGATATGGCTACACCTTC